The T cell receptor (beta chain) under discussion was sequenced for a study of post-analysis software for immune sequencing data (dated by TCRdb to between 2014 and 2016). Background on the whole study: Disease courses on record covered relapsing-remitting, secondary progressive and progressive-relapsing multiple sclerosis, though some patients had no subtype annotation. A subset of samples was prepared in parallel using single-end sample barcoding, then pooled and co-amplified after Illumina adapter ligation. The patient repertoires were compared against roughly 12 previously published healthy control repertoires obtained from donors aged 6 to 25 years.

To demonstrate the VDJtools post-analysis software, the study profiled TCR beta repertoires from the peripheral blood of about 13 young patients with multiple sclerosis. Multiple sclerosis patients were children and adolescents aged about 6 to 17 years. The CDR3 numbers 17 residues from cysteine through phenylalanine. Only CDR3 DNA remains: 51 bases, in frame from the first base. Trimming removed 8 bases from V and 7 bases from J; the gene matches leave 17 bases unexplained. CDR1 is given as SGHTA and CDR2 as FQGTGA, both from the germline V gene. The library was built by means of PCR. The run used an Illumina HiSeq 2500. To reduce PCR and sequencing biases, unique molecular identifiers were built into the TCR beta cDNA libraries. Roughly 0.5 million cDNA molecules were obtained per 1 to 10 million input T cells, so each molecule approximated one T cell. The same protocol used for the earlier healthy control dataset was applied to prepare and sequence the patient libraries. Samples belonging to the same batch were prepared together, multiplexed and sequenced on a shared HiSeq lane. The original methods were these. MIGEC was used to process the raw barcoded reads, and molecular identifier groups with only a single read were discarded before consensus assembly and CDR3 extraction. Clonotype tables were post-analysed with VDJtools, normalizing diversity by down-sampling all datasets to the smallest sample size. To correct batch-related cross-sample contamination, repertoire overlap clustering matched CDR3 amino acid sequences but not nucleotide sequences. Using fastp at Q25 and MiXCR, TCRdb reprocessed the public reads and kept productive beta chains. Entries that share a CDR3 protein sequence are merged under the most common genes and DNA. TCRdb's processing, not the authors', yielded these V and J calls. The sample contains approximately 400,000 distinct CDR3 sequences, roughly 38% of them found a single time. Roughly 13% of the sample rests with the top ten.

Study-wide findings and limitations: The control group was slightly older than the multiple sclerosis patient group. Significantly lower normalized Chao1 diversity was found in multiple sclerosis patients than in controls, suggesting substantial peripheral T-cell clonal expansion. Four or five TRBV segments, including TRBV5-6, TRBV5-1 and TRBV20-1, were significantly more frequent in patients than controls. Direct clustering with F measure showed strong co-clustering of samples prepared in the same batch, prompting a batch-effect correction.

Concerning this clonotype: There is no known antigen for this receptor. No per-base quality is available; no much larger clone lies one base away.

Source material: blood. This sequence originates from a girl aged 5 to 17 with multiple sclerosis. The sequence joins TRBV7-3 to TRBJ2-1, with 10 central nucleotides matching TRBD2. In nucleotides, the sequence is TGTGCCAGCTCCTCCATCGTGGGAGCGGGGGGGCCTAATGAGCAGTTCTTC. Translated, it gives CASSSIVGAGGPNEQFF.